A selection of T cell receptor beta chains follows, all from one sample in a study of blood T cell repertoires in COVID-19. Produced via immunoSEQ multiplex PCR; TCRdb's table is partial and in-frame only. This table holds roughly 120,000 clones, about nine tenths found once. Material for sequencing was peripheral blood. All receptors derive from a human donor in a cohort sampled during active COVID-19. The CDR3 runs from the conserved cysteine through the conserved F or W. Fields, in order: clone size, J gene, V gene, D gene, CDR3 protein, CDR3 DNA. A D gene is named only where the DNA matches it firmly. Where a row states a size, it is once, few, many or the class of an expanded clone; other rows omit it.

size: .; J: TRBJ1-1; V: TRBV15; D: .; CDR3: CATSRVSRDFGEAFF; DNA: TGTGCCACCAGCAGAGTTTCCAGGGACTTTGGTGAAGCTTTCTTT
size: .; J: TRBJ1-2; V: TRBV6-5; D: .; CDR3: CASRSGLSDTF; DNA: TGTGCCAGCAGGTCGGGACTGTCGGACACCTTC
size: .; J: TRBJ2-1; V: TRBV12-5; D: .; CDR3: CASGRLLYNFNEQFF; DNA: TGTGCTAGTGGACGTCTACTATACAATTTCAATGAGCAGTTCTTC
size: .; J: TRBJ1-1; V: TRBV3-1/TRBV3-2; D: TRBD1; CDR3: CASSYRDRDSEAFF; DNA: TGTGCCAGCAGCTACAGAGACAGGGACTCTGAAGCTTTCTTT
size: .; J: TRBJ1-6; V: TRBV18; D: TRBD1; CDR3: CASSPTDMTGGGSPLHF; DNA: TGTGCCAGCTCACCAACAGACATGACAGGGGGCGGTTCACCCCTCCACTTT
size: .; J: TRBJ1-5; V: TRBV5-8; D: .; CDR3: CASNTNFIGTGSNQPQHF; DNA: TGTGCCAGCAACACCAATTTCATCGGGACTGGTAGCAATCAGCCCCAGCATTTT
size: .; J: TRBJ2-5; V: TRBV2; D: TRBD2; CDR3: CASNRGGRETQYF; DNA: TGTGCCAGTAATCGCGGGGGTCGAGAGACCCAGTACTTC
size: .; J: TRBJ2-2; V: TRBV19; D: TRBD2; CDR3: CASIRTSGSNTGELFF; DNA: TGTGCCAGTATCCGGACTAGCGGGAGTAACACCGGGGAGCTGTTTTTT
size: .; J: TRBJ2-7; V: TRBV21-1; D: .; CDR3: CASSKALLDRENDEQYF; DNA: TGTGCCAGCAGCAAAGCGCTACTGGACAGGGAGAACGACGAGCAGTACTTC
size: .; J: TRBJ1-2; V: TRBV3-1/TRBV3-2; D: .; CDR3: CASSQEFLGGPGTFNYGYTF; DNA: TGTGCCAGCAGCCAAGAGTTCCTGGGGGGGCCGGGTACCTTTAACTATGGCTACACCTTC
size: .; J: TRBJ1-2; V: TRBV7-9; D: .; CDR3: CASSLVSTNYGYTF; DNA: TGTGCCAGCAGCTTAGTCTCGACAAACTATGGCTACACCTTC
size: few; J: TRBJ2-7; V: TRBV18; D: .; CDR3: CASSPTGMTEQYF; DNA: TGTGCCAGCTCACCAACGGGTATGACCGAGCAGTACTTC
size: .; J: TRBJ1-3; V: TRBV3-1/TRBV3-2; D: .; CDR3: CASSQVIQIPSGNTIYF; DNA: TGTGCCAGCAGCCAAGTTATCCAGATACCCTCTGGAAACACCATATATTTT
size: .; J: TRBJ2-2; V: TRBV2; D: .; CDR3: CASRAGSNTGELFF; DNA: TGTGCCAGCAGGGCGGGAAGCAACACCGGGGAGCTGTTTTTT
size: .; J: TRBJ1-4; V: TRBV28; D: TRBD1; CDR3: CASTPGQANEKLFF; DNA: TGTGCCAGCACCCCGGGACAGGCAAATGAAAAACTGTTTTTT
size: .; J: TRBJ1-2; V: TRBV7-9; D: .; CDR3: CASSLDGGSGGYTF; DNA: TGTGCCAGCAGCTTGGATGGGGGGAGCGGTGGCTACACCTTC
size: .; J: TRBJ2-1; V: TRBV28; D: TRBD1; CDR3: CASLPPGTERYNEQFF; DNA: TGTGCCAGCCTGCCCCCCGGGACAGAACGCTACAATGAGCAGTTCTTC
size: .; J: TRBJ2-2; V: TRBV24-1; D: .; CDR3: CATSDRTSSGGLNTGELFF; DNA: TGTGCCACCAGTGACCGAACTTCTTCAGGAGGACTGAACACCGGGGAGCTGTTTTTT
size: .; J: TRBJ1-6; V: TRBV18; D: .; CDR3: CASSPTGQNSPLHF; DNA: TGTGCCAGCTCACCAACAGGCCAGAATTCACCCCTCCACTTT
size: .; J: TRBJ2-7; V: TRBV9; D: TRBD2; CDR3: CASSVGEGRTNEQYF; DNA: TGTGCCAGCAGCGTAGGGGAGGGCAGAACGAACGAGCAGTACTTC
size: few; J: TRBJ2-2; V: TRBV2; D: .; CDR3: CASGRSRWTGELFF; DNA: TGTGCCAGCGGCAGGTCCCGTTGGACCGGGGAGCTGTTTTTT
size: .; J: TRBJ1-2; V: TRBV6-5; D: TRBD1; CDR3: CASRYGTGIYGYTF; DNA: TGTGCCAGCAGATACGGGACAGGGATTTATGGCTACACCTTC
size: .; J: TRBJ2-1; V: TRBV7-3; D: .; CDR3: CASSPKTANEQFF; DNA: TGTGCCAGCAGCCCCAAAACAGCAAATGAGCAGTTCTTC
size: .; J: TRBJ2-5; V: TRBV10-3; D: .; CDR3: CAISESLGRETQYF; DNA: TGTGCCATCAGTGAGAGCCTTGGGAGGGAGACCCAGTACTTC
size: .; J: TRBJ1-6; V: TRBV5-8; D: .; CDR3: CASSRGGRSSYNSPLHF; DNA: TGTGCCAGCAGCCGAGGAGGACGTAGCTCCTATAATTCACCCCTCCACTTT
size: .; J: TRBJ2-1; V: TRBV9; D: .; CDR3: CASSVGGATPNEQFF; DNA: TGTGCCAGCAGCGTAGGTGGGGCGACTCCGAATGAGCAGTTCTTC
size: .; J: TRBJ2-7; V: TRBV18; D: .; CDR3: CASSPWSPSYEQYF; DNA: TGTGCCAGCTCACCCTGGTCCCCGAGCTACGAGCAGTACTTC
size: .; J: TRBJ1-2; V: TRBV19; D: .; CDR3: CASNAGGANYGYTF; DNA: TGTGCCAGTAATGCCGGGGGAGCTAACTATGGCTACACCTTC
size: .; J: TRBJ2-1; V: TRBV7-6; D: .; CDR3: CASSSLGGTYNEQFF; DNA: TGTGCCAGCAGCTCCCTCGGGGGAACATACAATGAGCAGTTCTTC
size: .; J: TRBJ1-3; V: TRBV19; D: TRBD1; CDR3: CASTQTGEGNTIYF; DNA: TGTGCCAGTACCCAGACAGGGGAAGGAAACACCATATATTTT
size: .; J: TRBJ2-1; V: TRBV7-9; D: TRBD2; CDR3: CASTVTSGSYNEQFF; DNA: TGTGCCAGCACCGTAACTAGCGGTTCCTACAATGAGCAGTTCTTC
size: .; J: TRBJ2-5; V: TRBV5-8; D: TRBD1; CDR3: CASSLGDREQETQYF; DNA: TGTGCCAGCAGCTTGGGGGACAGGGAACAAGAGACCCAGTACTTC
size: .; J: TRBJ2-1; V: TRBV19; D: TRBD2; CDR3: CASSQISGLKNEQFF; DNA: TGTGCCAGTAGTCAAATCTCGGGACTAAAGAATGAGCAGTTCTTC
size: .; J: TRBJ1-3; V: TRBV2; D: TRBD1; CDR3: CASSAGTGSGNTIYF; DNA: TGTGCCAGCAGTGCCGGGACAGGGAGTGGAAACACCATATATTTT
size: .; J: TRBJ1-6; V: TRBV30; D: .; CDR3: CAWSLWREGSPLHF; DNA: TGTGCCTGGAGTCTATGGAGGGAAGGTTCACCCCTCCACTTT
size: .; J: TRBJ2-1; V: TRBV6-4; D: TRBD2; CDR3: CASSPSGREGNEQFF; DNA: TGTGCCAGCAGCCCTAGCGGGAGGGAGGGAAATGAGCAGTTCTTC
size: .; J: TRBJ2-1; V: TRBV11-2; D: .; CDR3: CASHTGLSYNEQFF; DNA: TGTGCCAGTCATACGGGACTCTCCTACAATGAGCAGTTCTTC
size: .; J: TRBJ2-5; V: TRBV5-4; D: TRBD1; CDR3: CASSPDRDREETQYF; DNA: TGTGCCAGCAGCCCGGACAGGGACCGAGAAGAGACCCAGTACTTC
size: .; J: TRBJ1-3; V: TRBV7-9; D: .; CDR3: CASSLVPGVGNTIYF; DNA: TGTGCCAGCAGCTTAGTTCCAGGGGTCGGAAACACCATATATTTT
size: .; J: TRBJ2-5; V: TRBV6-8; D: TRBD1; CDR3: CAATGTVQETQYF; DNA: TGTGCGGCAACCGGGACAGTCCAAGAGACCCAGTACTTC
size: .; J: TRBJ1-4; V: TRBV5-8; D: TRBD1; CDR3: CASSSRQGGEKLFF; DNA: TGTGCCAGCAGCTCCAGACAGGGCGGTGAAAAACTGTTTTTT
size: .; J: TRBJ1-1; V: TRBV5-1; D: .; CDR3: CASSGGVTEAFF; DNA: TGCGCCAGCAGCGGGGGCGTGACTGAAGCTTTCTTT
size: .; J: TRBJ2-1; V: TRBV7-3; D: .; CDR3: CASSLTHGDNEQFF; DNA: TGTGCCAGCAGCTTAACACACGGAGACAATGAGCAGTTCTTC
size: .; J: TRBJ2-5; V: TRBV6-2/TRBV6-3; D: TRBD2; CDR3: CASSYSLTSGRGEETQYF; DNA: TGTGCCAGCAGTTACTCCCTGACTAGCGGGAGAGGTGAAGAGACCCAGTACTTC
size: .; J: TRBJ2-5; V: TRBV4-1; D: TRBD2; CDR3: CASSQLLAGGPRVRLKETQYF; DNA: TGCGCCAGCAGCCAACTACTAGCGGGGGGGCCGAGGGTCAGGTTAAAAGAGACCCAGTACTTC
size: .; J: TRBJ2-7; V: TRBV18; D: .; CDR3: CASSPPGLLHEQYF; DNA: TGTGCCAGCTCACCACCGGGACTCCTCCACGAGCAGTACTTC
size: .; J: TRBJ2-3; V: TRBV19; D: TRBD2; CDR3: CASSPSGGPSTDTQYF; DNA: TGTGCCAGTAGTCCTAGCGGGGGGCCTAGCACAGATACGCAGTATTTT
size: .; J: TRBJ2-3; V: TRBV6-5; D: TRBD2; CDR3: CASRGLAASTDTQYF; DNA: TGTGCCAGCAGGGGACTAGCGGCTAGCACAGATACGCAGTATTTT
size: .; J: TRBJ1-1; V: TRBV14; D: .; CDR3: CASSQDLAVASYTEAFF; DNA: TGTGCCAGCAGCCAGGATCTCGCGGTGGCCTCTTACACTGAAGCTTTCTTT
size: few; J: TRBJ2-1; V: TRBV4-1; D: .; CDR3: CASSQDAAMRRALYNEQFF; DNA: TGCGCCAGCAGCCAAGATGCGGCCATGAGGCGGGCTCTCTACAATGAGCAGTTCTTC
size: .; J: TRBJ2-7; V: TRBV30; D: TRBD1; CDR3: CAWSRLRQGEQYF; DNA: TGTGCCTGGAGTCGACTGCGACAGGGGGAGCAGTACTTC
size: .; J: TRBJ2-4; V: TRBV12-5; D: .; CDR3: CASGLGVGLANTLAKNIQYF; DNA: TGTGCTAGTGGTTTGGGGGTGGGCCTCGCAAACACTCTAGCCAAAAACATTCAGTACTTC
size: .; J: TRBJ2-3; V: TRBV7-9; D: .; CDR3: CASSFGDTQYF; DNA: TGTGCCAGCAGCTTCGGAGATACGCAGTATTTT
size: .; J: TRBJ2-1; V: TRBV30; D: .; CDR3: CAWSKDSSSYNEQFF; DNA: TGTGCCTGGAGTAAGGACAGCAGCTCCTACAATGAGCAGTTCTTC
size: .; J: TRBJ2-7; V: TRBV10-3; D: .; CDR3: CAISDIRLARDEQYF; DNA: TGTGCCATCAGTGATATTAGGCTAGCGAGGGACGAGCAGTACTTC
size: .; J: TRBJ2-5; V: TRBV3-1/TRBV3-2; D: TRBD2; CDR3: CASSRGTSGRSETQYF; DNA: TGTGCCAGCAGCCGTGGGACTAGCGGACGCTCGGAGACCCAGTACTTC
size: once; J: TRBJ1-4; V: TRBV19; D: .; CDR3: CATTGGSEEKLFF; DNA: TGTGCCACCACGGGTGGGTCAGAGGAAAAACTGTTTTTT
size: .; J: TRBJ1-3; V: TRBV19; D: .; CDR3: CASSIGGDPGNTIYF; DNA: TGTGCCAGTAGTATAGGGGGAGATCCTGGAAACACCATATATTTT